A selection of T cell receptor beta chains follows, all from one sample in a study of blood T cell repertoires in COVID-19. The assay was immunoSEQ multiplex PCR, and TCRdb's table has in-frame clones only and misses some. The sample consists of about 98,000 clones, about 81% of them appearing once. The source material was peripheral blood. Receptors originate from a man aged 60-69 years with acute or convalescent COVID-19. Each CDR3 is given with its conserved first and last residue. Fields, in order: V gene, clone size, J gene, D gene, CDR3 protein, CDR3 DNA. A D gene is named only where the DNA matches it firmly. Some rows have no size entry. The others give once, few or many, or a class for an expanded clone.

TRBV7-2	.	TRBJ1-6	TRBD1	CASSFTGDSPLHF	TGTGCCAGCAGCTTCACAGGGGATTCACCCCTCCACTTT
TRBV9	.	TRBJ2-1	.	CASSLRQASNEQFF	TGTGCCAGCAGCCTCAGACAGGCGTCCAATGAGCAGTTCTTC
TRBV6-5	.	TRBJ1-4	.	CASSDLRAREVFF	TGTGCCAGCAGCGACCTCAGGGCGAGAGAGGTGTTTTTT
TRBV6-5	.	TRBJ1-2	.	CASSYGRNYGYTF	TGTGCCAGCAGTTACGGGCGTAACTATGGCTACACCTTC
TRBV9	.	TRBJ2-2	TRBD2	CASSVGLAASNTGELFF	TGTGCCAGCAGCGTAGGCCTAGCGGCCTCGAACACCGGGGAGCTGTTTTTT
TRBV30	few	TRBJ1-1	.	CAWNEFRNTEAFF	TGTGCCTGGAACGAGTTTAGGAACACTGAAGCTTTCTTT
TRBV5-6	.	TRBJ1-1	TRBD1	CASSQQGGTEAFF	TGTGCCAGCAGCCAACAGGGGGGGACTGAAGCTTTCTTT
TRBV21-1	.	TRBJ2-1	.	CASFPRGRYNEQFF	TGTGCCAGCTTCCCTAGGGGGAGATACAATGAGCAGTTCTTC
TRBV9	.	TRBJ1-1	.	CASSEEDSREDEAFF	TGTGCCAGCAGCGAGGAGGACAGCCGCGAGGATGAAGCTTTCTTT
TRBV24-1	few	TRBJ2-3	TRBD1	CATSDTRGQVSDTQYF	TGTGCCACCAGTGATACCCGGGGACAGGTTTCGGATACGCAGTATTTT
TRBV3-1/TRBV3-2	.	TRBJ1-2	.	CASGTVYGYTF	TGTGCCTCGGGAACAGTCTATGGCTACACCTTC
TRBV29-1	.	TRBJ2-5	TRBD1	CSVVNRGETQYF	TGCAGCGTTGTCAACAGGGGTGAGACCCAGTACTTC
TRBV30	.	TRBJ2-3	TRBD2	CAWTGGGDTQYF	TGTGCCTGGACCGGGGGGGGCGATACGCAGTATTTT
TRBV12-5	few	TRBJ1-1	.	CASGKISGTEAFF	TGTGCTAGTGGTAAAATCTCCGGGACTGAAGCTTTCTTT
TRBV19	.	TRBJ1-1	.	CALWGGTEAFF	TGTGCCCTCTGGGGAGGGACTGAAGCTTTCTTT
TRBV9	.	TRBJ2-2	.	CASSVGPNTGELFF	TGTGCCAGCAGCGTTGGGCCCAACACCGGGGAGCTGTTTTTT
TRBV25-1	.	TRBJ1-2	.	CASSGDSGLPYGYTF	TGTGCCAGCAGTGGGGACTCTGGGCTACCCTATGGCTACACCTTC
TRBV6-5	.	TRBJ2-5	.	CATSRGPSQETQYF	TGTGCCACCTCTCGCGGGCCATCCCAAGAGACCCAGTACTTC
TRBV15	few	TRBJ1-5	.	CATSRDRGGQPQHF	TGTGCCACCAGCAGAGATCGGGGAGGCCAGCCCCAGCATTTT
TRBV10-3	.	TRBJ1-1	.	CAISESKGQTQNTEAFF	TGTGCCATCAGTGAGTCAAAAGGACAGACACAAAACACTGAAGCTTTCTTT
TRBV30	.	TRBJ1-1	TRBD1	CAWSLQGATEAFF	TGTGCCTGGAGTCTACAGGGGGCCACTGAAGCTTTCTTT
TRBV14	.	TRBJ1-2	TRBD1	CASSPQGGVRGYTF	TGTGCCAGCAGCCCCCAAGGGGGCGTGAGGGGCTACACCTTC